This T cell receptor beta chain is drawn from a study of blood T cell repertoires in COVID-19. Authors' processing steps: Reference gene primer amplification yielded estimated nucleated cell counts. Assay used: immunoSEQ multiplex PCR; TCRdb lists only in-frame clones, some missing. The V and J calls and clone size come from that table; D and trimming were worked out from the DNA. This sample has fewer than 250,000 clones; around 84% occur once, and the top ten carry 11%. V lost 0 bases and J 3 bases, leaving 12 bases between the germline ends. Germline lookup yields CDR1 LGHNA and CDR2 YNFKEQ. This CDR3 contains 16 residues.

V usage is TRBV4-2 and J usage is TRBJ2-1; D uncertain. The sequence was collected from a man in his forties or fifties with COVID-19, enrolled during active disease. The sequenced sample was peripheral blood. CDR3 bases: TGTGCCAGCAGCCAAGATGGCGGCCAGAACTACAATGAGCAGTTCTTC. Residues: CASSQDGGQNYNEQFF.